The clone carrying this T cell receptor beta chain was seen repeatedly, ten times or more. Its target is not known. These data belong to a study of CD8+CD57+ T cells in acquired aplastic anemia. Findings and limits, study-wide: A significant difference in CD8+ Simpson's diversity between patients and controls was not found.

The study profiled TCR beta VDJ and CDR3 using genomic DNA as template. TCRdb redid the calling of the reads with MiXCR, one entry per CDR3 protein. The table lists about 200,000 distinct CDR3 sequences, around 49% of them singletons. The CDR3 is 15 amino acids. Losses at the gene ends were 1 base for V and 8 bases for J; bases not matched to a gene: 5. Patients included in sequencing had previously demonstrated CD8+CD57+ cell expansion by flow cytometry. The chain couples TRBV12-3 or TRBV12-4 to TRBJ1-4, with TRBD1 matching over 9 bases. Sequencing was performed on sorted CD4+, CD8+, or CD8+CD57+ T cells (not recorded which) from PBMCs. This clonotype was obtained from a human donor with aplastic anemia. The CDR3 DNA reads TGTGCCAGCAGTTTAGGAGGACAGGGGTGGGAAAAACTGTTTTTT. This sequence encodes CASSLGGQGWEKLFF.